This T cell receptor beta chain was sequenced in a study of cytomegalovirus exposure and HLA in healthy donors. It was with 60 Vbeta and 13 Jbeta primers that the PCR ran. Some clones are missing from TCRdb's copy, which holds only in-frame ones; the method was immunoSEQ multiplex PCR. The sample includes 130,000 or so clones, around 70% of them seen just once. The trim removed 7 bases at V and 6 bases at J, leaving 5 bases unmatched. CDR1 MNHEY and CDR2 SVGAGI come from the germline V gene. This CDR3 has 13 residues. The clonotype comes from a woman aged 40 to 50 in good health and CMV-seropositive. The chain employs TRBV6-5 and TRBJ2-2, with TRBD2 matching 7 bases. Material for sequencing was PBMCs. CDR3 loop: CASIKAGAGELFF. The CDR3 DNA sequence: TGTGCCAGCATTAAGGCGGGGGCCGGGGAGCTGTTTTTT.